This T cell receptor beta chain was recorded in a study of PD-1 blockade in classical Hodgkin lymphoma. The CDR3 has 14 amino acids. The trim removed 7 bases at V and 7 bases at J, leaving 10 bases unmatched. Germline CDR1 and CDR2: SGHDT and YYEEEE. The repertoire was sequenced with immunoSEQ multiplex PCR; TCRdb's copy has only in-frame clones and lacks some. Here the sample spans fewer than 30,000 clones, around 80% being singletons. The sample's time point: cycle 4 day 1 (C4D1), after around six weeks of nivolumab. Every one of the patients relapsed after autologous stem cell transplantation (brentuximab vedotin exposure was variable). The patients, who had relapsed/refractory classical Hodgkin lymphoma, achieved best responses of complete response, partial response or progressive disease.

The receptor was derived from a human donor with classical Hodgkin lymphoma. The source was peripheral blood mononuclear cells (PBMCs), collected before the fourth cycle of nivolumab. The rearrangement links TRBV5-6 to TRBJ2-7, with TRBD1 identical over 11 bases. The CDR3 loop is CASGRYGTGGEQYF. The CDR3 nucleotides read TGTGCCAGCGGTCGCTACGGGACAGGGGGGGAGCAGTACTTC.